The present entry profiles one T cell receptor beta chain with its context. Original methodology: By means of reference gene primer amplification, nucleated cell counts were estimated. Profiling relied on immunoSEQ multiplex PCR, and the TCRdb table lists in-frame clones only, not all of them. For V, J and clone size, that table is used; D and trimming come from the DNA. Of just under 85,000 clones in the sample, 83% were seen once. This sample is drawn from a study of blood T cell repertoires in COVID-19. About the research overall: The United States, Italy and Spain were the sources of the acute and convalescent COVID-19 samples. T cells, B-cell-depleted T cells, or PBMCs supplied cDNA or gDNA.

CDR1 is SEHNR, CDR2 FQNEAQ, per germline (reference sequence). J was trimmed by 5 bases and V by 5 bases; bases with no gene match: 4. The CDR3 extends over 13 amino acids. The sequenced sample consisted of peripheral blood. The TCR sequence derives from a woman older than 75 with acute or convalescent COVID-19. The genes are TRBV7-9 and TRBJ2-7; the match to TRBD1 covers 9 bases. The CDR3: CASSRTGANEQYF. The CDR3 DNA reads as TGTGCCAGCAGCCGGACAGGGGCCAACGAGCAGTACTTC.